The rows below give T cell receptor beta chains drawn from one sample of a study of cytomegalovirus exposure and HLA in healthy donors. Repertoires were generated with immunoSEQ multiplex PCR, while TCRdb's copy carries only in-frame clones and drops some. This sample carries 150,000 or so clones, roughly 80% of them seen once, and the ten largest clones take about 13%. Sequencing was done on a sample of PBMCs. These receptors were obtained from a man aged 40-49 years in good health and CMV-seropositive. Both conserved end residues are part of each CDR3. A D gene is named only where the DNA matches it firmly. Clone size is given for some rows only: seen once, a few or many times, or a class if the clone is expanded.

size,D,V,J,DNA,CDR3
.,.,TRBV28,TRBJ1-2,TGTGCCAGCAGTTCTCAGGGGTATGGCTACGCCTTC,CASSSQGYGYAF
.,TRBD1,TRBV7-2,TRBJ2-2,TGTGCCAGCAGCTTACCCGGGACAGCCAACACCGGGGAGCTGTTTTTT,CASSLPGTANTGELFF
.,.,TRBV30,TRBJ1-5,TGTGCCTGGAGTGCCCAGGAAAATCAGCCCCAGCATTTT,CAWSAQENQPQHF
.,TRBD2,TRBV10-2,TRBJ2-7,TGCGCCACCTCAAAGGGACTAGCGGTCGAGCAGTACTTC,CATSKGLAVEQYF
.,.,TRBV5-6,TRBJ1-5,TGTGCCAGCAGCTTGGTCAGTAGCAATCAGCCCCAGCATTTT,CASSLVSSNQPQHF
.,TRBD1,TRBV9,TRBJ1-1,TGTGCCAGCAGCCCCGATACTCACGAGGACAGGGCCAACACTGAAGCTTTCTTT,CASSPDTHEDRANTEAFF
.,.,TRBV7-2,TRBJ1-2,TGTGCCAGCAGCGACGGACTTAACTATGGCTACACCTTC,CASSDGLNYGYTF
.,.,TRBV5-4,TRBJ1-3,TGTGCCAGCAGCTCCGGAGGACAGCATGGAAACACCATATATTTT,CASSSGGQHGNTIYF
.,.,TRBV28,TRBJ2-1,TGTGCCAGCAGTACCCTGACTAGAATGAACTACAATGAGCAGTTCTTC,CASSTLTRMNYNEQFF
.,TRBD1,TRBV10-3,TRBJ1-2,TGTGCCATCAGTGACTACGACAGGGGGAGCAACTATGGCTACACCTTC,CAISDYDRGSNYGYTF
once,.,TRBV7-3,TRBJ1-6,TGTGCCAGCAGCTTATTTGGCGGGGGTTCACCCCTCCACTTT,CASSLFGGGSPLHF
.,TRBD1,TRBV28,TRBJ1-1,TGTGCCAGCAGTTTCCTACCAACCGACAGGGGAGTATTTCCCCGGCCTGAAGCTTTCTTT,CASSFLPTDRGVFPRPEAFF
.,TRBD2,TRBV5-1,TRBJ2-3,TGCGCCAGCAGCACCCCCCCAGCGGGGGACACAGATACGCAGTATTTT,CASSTPPAGDTDTQYF
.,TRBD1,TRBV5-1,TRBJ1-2,TGCGCCAGCACCCTCGGGACAGCGTTATATGGCTACACCTTC,CASTLGTALYGYTF
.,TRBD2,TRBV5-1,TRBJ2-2,TGCGCCAGCAGCCCACGTCTAGCGGAAACCGGGGAGCTGTTTTTT,CASSPRLAETGELFF
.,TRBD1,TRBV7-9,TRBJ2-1,TGTGCCAGCAGCTTGGGACAGGGGGGATACAATGAGCAGTTCTTC,CASSLGQGGYNEQFF
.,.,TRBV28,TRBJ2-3,TGTGCCAGCAGGGGAGTTCTCACAGATACGCAGTATTTT,CASRGVLTDTQYF
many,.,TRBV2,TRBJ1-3,TGTGCCAGCAGTGGCTCGGGTACGGGAAACACCATATATTTT,CASSGSGTGNTIYF
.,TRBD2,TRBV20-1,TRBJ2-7,TGCAGTCTACTAGCGACCTACGAGCAGTACTTC,CSLLATYEQYF
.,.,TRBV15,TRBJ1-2,TGTGCCACGGCGATCCGGGATAACTATGGCTACACCTTC,CATAIRDNYGYTF
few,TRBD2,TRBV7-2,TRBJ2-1,TGTGCCAGCAGCTCACCGGGACTAGCGGGAGGAGGAGAGCAGTTCTTC,CASSSPGLAGGGEQFF
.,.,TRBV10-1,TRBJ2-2,TGCGCCAGCAGTGTTCTACCCAGGGGCGGGGAGCTGTTTTTT,CASSVLPRGGELFF
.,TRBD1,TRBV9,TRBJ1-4,TGTGCCAGCAGTTCCGGGACAGGGTGGGGAGAAAAACTGTTTTTT,CASSSGTGWGEKLFF
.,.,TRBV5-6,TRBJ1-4,TGTGCCAGCAGCCCTCAGGGGAGCGGAAAACTGTTTTTT,CASSPQGSGKLFF
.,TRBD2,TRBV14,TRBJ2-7,TGTGCCAGCAGCCCCAAGTGGTTCCGGGACTACGACTACGAGCAGTACTTC,CASSPKWFRDYDYEQYF
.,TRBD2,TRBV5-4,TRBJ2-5,TGTGCCAGCAGCCGGGGGGGAGGTTCTGCGGGACCCCAGTACTTC,CASSRGGGSAGPQYF
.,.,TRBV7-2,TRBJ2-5,TGTGCCAGCAGCTTAAGGAGCACCGAGACCCAGTACTTC,CASSLRSTETQYF